The clone carrying this TCR beta chain was counted a few times. What it binds is unknown. The source of the sample is a study of T cell responses to AZD1222 COVID-19 vaccine. Study-wide results and limits: Two doses of AZD1222 preceded a rise in Spike-specific TCR breadth and depth. Donor demographics were predominantly white British with a female majority; clonal diversity may be underestimated.

Generated by immunoSEQ multiplex PCR, the TCRdb table keeps only in-frame clones and is missing some. The data hold around 69,000 clones, with roughly 89% observed a single time. The specimen comprised peripheral blood, sampled on day 0 of AZD1222 vaccination. The clonotype was recovered from an adult in good health.

CDR3 DNA: TGTGCCAGCAGTTTGGACACCAGCACAGATACGCAGTATTTT. As protein: CASSLDTSTDTQYF. This chain joins TRBV6-4 and TRBJ2-3; D might be TRBD1 (5 bases). Between the trimmed V and J ends, which lost 5 bases and 0 bases, there was a span of 9 bases. The CDR3 sequence is 14 residues long. Per the germline V gene, CDR1 is MRHNA and CDR2 is SNTAGT.